Given below is one T cell receptor beta chain in context. Its antigen is undetermined. This specimen comes from a study of neoadjuvant anti-PD-1 for oral cavity cancer. Study overall: Nivolumab at 3 mg/kg was mostly given biweekly, three to four doses, pre-surgery. Patients without progression received a fourth nivolumab dose around day 43, then surgical resection on days 50-56. General study points: Pretreatment Treg/Th17 ratio correlated inversely with post-treatment tumor clonality.

Trimming left V 2 bases short and J 2 bases short, with 9 bases between. Looked up from germline, CDR1 is LNHDA and CDR2 is SQIVND (reference sequence). This CDR3 is built from 15 residues. Tumor libraries mostly used 4 to 5 ug genomic DNA, two replicates each. Sequencing used immunoSEQ multiplex PCR; TCRdb keeps in-frame clones, though not all of them. The table records 7,000 to 8,500 clones, 54% of them present only once. The specimen was tumor tissue, collected before nivolumab (anti-PD-1) treatment. The V call is TRBV19, the J call TRBJ2-2; possible D gene TRBD2, 6 bases. This clonotype originated in a person between 40 and 79 years old with oral cavity squamous cell carcinoma. CDR3: CASSITGVNTGELFF. The CDR3 bases are TGTGCCAGTAGTATAACGGGAGTAAACACCGGGGAGCTGTTTTTT.